This entry lists 11 T cell receptor beta chains sequenced from one sample in a study of cytomegalovirus exposure and HLA in healthy donors. Clones were sequenced by immunoSEQ multiplex PCR, and TCRdb holds only the in-frame ones, with some missing. The repertoire holds roughly 62,000 clones, with roughly 94% as singletons. Sequencing was performed on PBMCs. The receptors here all came from a man aged 18 to 29 in good health and CMV-seronegative.

This rearrangement joins TRBV5-4 to TRBJ2-5, with 8 bases that match TRBD1. Germline V gene sequence: CDR1 SGHNT, CDR2 YYREEE (reference sequence). CDR3 length: 14 amino acids. Germline trimming cut 0 bases from V and 2 bases from J; bases unmatched to any gene: 0. The CDR3 DNA follows: TGTGCCAGCAGCTTGGACAGGGGGCAAGAGACCCAGTACTTC. Its protein product is CASSLDRGQETQYF.

The chain joins TRBV5-6 to TRBJ1-2; D is uncertain. Germline-derived CDR1 and CDR2 are SGHDT and YYEEEE. The V end lost 2 bases, the J end lost 4 bases, and 15 bases lay between the germline ends. The CDR3 loop spans 15 amino acids. CDR3 residues: CASSLSTQVSYGYTF. DNA for the CDR3: TGTGCCAGCAGCTTATCCACCCAGGTTTCCTATGGCTACACCTTC.

A single count supports this clone. The V and J genes are TRBV6-1 and TRBJ2-7; D is undetermined. This CDR3 region has 14 residues. V lost 3 bases to trimming and J lost 0 bases, with 9 bases between them. Germline V CDR1 and CDR2: MNHNS, SASEGT. The CDR3 region is CASSELFSSYEQYF. The CDR3 DNA follows: TGTGCCAGCAGTGAGCTGTTCAGCTCCTACGAGCAGTACTTC.

The V and J genes are TRBV10-1 and TRBJ1-2; 8 nucleotides match TRBD1. This CDR3 contains 14 residues. Germline V CDR1 and CDR2: WNHNN, SYGVQD (reference sequence). With V trimmed by 4 bases and J by 6 bases, 7 bases remained unmatched. Here the CDR3 DNA reads TGCGCCAGCAGTGGGGTGGACAGGGCCGATGGCTACACCTTC. Protein: CASSGVDRADGYTF.

The chain is built from TRBV9 and TRBJ2-7; TRBD2 matches 12 bases. The J segment lost 5 bases and the V segment lost 4 bases, leaving 7 bases of the junction unmatched. The CDR3 spans 15 residues. Per germline, CDR1 SGDLS and CDR2 YYNGEE. CDR3: CASSSRTSGIHEQYF. CDR3 sequence (DNA): TGTGCCAGCAGCTCTCGGACTAGCGGGATCCACGAGCAGTACTTC.

The V and J genes are TRBV7-9 and TRBJ2-1, with D maybe TRBD2 (6 bases). CDR1 and CDR2 (germline): SEHNR, FQNEAQ (reference sequence). V lost 1 base and J 2 bases, leaving 9 bases between the germline ends. The CDR3 sequence is 15 residues long. The CDR3 protein is CASSLVRGTYNEQFF. In nucleotides, the CDR3 is TGTGCCAGCAGCTTAGTTCGCGGGACCTACAATGAGCAGTTCTTC.

V gene TRBV30 combines with J gene TRBJ2-7, with TRBD1 identical over 9 bases. Germline CDR1 GTSNPN, CDR2 SVGIG (reference sequence). CDR3 length: 15 residues. Trimming took 5 bases from V and 6 from J; bases not matched to a gene: 14. For the CDR3, the DNA is TGTGCCTGGCACATAGGGACAGGGAATCGCTTCGAGCAGTACTTC. It yields the protein CAWHIGTGNRFEQYF.

V usage is TRBV10-2 and J usage is TRBJ1-5, with a possible D match to TRBD1 (6 bases). Germline values: CDR1 WSHSY, CDR2 SAAADI. The V and J ends lost 6 bases and 0 bases respectively, with 15 bases between them. The CDR3 contains 16 residues. The CDR3 loop is CASSDRYGDSNQPQHF. The CDR3 DNA reads TGCGCCAGCAGCGACAGGTATGGGGATAGCAATCAGCCCCAGCATTTT.

The V and J genes are TRBV7-6 and TRBJ1-1; 8 bases line up with TRBD1. The CDR3 loop spans 15 amino acids. Germline-derived CDR1 and CDR2 are SGHVS and FNYEAQ. The junction had 5 bases not matched to a gene; V was cut back by 4 bases and J by 1 base. CDR3 sequence: CASSSDRGWNTEAFF. In DNA form, the CDR3 reads TGTGCCAGCAGCTCAGACAGGGGTTGGAACACTGAAGCTTTCTTT.

J is TRBJ2-7 and V is TRBV6-6, with 7 bases identical to TRBD2. Trimming took 5 bases from V and 4 from J; bases not matched to a gene: 14. There are 16 residues in the CDR3. Germline CDR1 and CDR2: MNHNY and SVGAGI (reference sequence). Here the CDR3 reads CASSRGTNAFEYEQYF. The CDR3 coding sequence is TGTGCCAGCAGTCGAGGGACTAACGCCTTCGAGTACGAGCAGTACTTC.

The chain uses TRBV19 and TRBJ1-1; D is ambiguous. Germline CDR1 is LNHDA and CDR2 is SQIVND (reference sequence). Between the trimmed V and J ends, which lost 2 bases and 1 base, there was a span of 5 bases. The CDR3 consists of 13 residues. This CDR3 is CASSITRNTEAFF. CDR3 coding DNA: TGTGCCAGTAGTATAACGAGGAACACTGAAGCTTTCTTT.